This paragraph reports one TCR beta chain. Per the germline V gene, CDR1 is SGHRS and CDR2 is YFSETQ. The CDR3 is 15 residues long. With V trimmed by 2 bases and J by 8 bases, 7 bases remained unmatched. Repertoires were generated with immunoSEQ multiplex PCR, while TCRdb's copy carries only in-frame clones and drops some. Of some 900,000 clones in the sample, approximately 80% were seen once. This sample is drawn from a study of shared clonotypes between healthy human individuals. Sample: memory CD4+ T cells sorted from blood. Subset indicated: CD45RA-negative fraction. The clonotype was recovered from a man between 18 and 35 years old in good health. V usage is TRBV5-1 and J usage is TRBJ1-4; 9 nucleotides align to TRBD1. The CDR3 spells CASSLTGGGEEKLFF. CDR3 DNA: TGCGCCAGCAGCTTAACAGGGGGCGGGGAGGAAAAACTGTTTTTT.